Listed here are 20 T cell receptor beta chains from one sample, sequenced in a study of human T cells and chemical hapten exposure. TCRdb reprocessed the RACE reads with MiXCR, giving one entry per CDR3 protein. Of about 120,000 distinct CDR3 sequences in the sample, about an eighth were seen once. The time point here: patch test 1, 2 weeks after DPC sensitization. As for treatment: therapeutic diphenylcyclopropenone sensitization with weekly scalp DPC. Sequences were derived from whole blood, sampled in connection with sensitization to the hapten diphenylcyclopropenone (DPC). Source of these receptors: a woman in her forties or fifties with alopecia areata. Some clones in this sample may be carry-over from other donors' samples.

Many counts were recorded for this clonotype. This chain joins TRBV7-9 and TRBJ1-2; no clear D gene. This CDR3 has 13 amino acids. Between the trimmed V and J ends, which lost 2 bases and 6 bases, there was a span of 10 bases. In germline, CDR1 is SEHNR, CDR2 FQNEAQ (reference sequence). This CDR3 reads CASSLTAVNGYTF. The DNA of the CDR3 is TGTGCCAGCAGCTTAACAGCGGTTAATGGCTACACCTTC.

This chain connects TRBV19 to TRBJ1-2, with a weak D call TRBD1 (5 bases). The CDR3 has 13 amino acids. Trimming left V 7 bases short and J 8 bases short, with 17 bases between. CDR1 and CDR2 from the germline V gene are LNHDA and SQIVND (reference sequence). CDR3 bases: TGTGCCAGTACCCCCCCAGGGTCCGGAGGCTACACCTTC. Its protein is CASTPPGSGGYTF.

The chain has TRBV12-3 or TRBV12-4 and TRBJ1-3; D remains ambiguous. The ends were cut back, 3 bases at V and 2 bases at J, with 11 bases in the middle. The CDR3 is 15 residues long. The CDR3 protein is CASSFKEGTGNTIYF. The DNA of the CDR3 is TGTGCCAGCAGTTTCAAGGAGGGCACTGGAAACACCATATATTTT.

This chain connects TRBV29-1 to TRBJ2-4; D not resolved. This CDR3 has 16 amino acids. Germline assignment: CDR1 SQVTM and CDR2 ANQGSEA. V was clipped by 4 bases and J by 6 bases, with 22 bases between them. The CDR3 is CSVGGFGTYSGNIQYF. As DNA, the CDR3 is TGCAGCGTTGGGGGATTCGGCACTTACTCAGGAAACATTCAGTACTTC.

Concerning this clonotype: A much larger clone differs by one base, so this may be a read error. The chain joins TRBV24-1 to TRBJ2-3; 10 bases map to TRBD1. This CDR3 contains 17 residues. CDR1 and CDR2 (germline): KGHDR, SFDVKD. The ends lost 3 bases at V and 6 bases at J; junction bases unmatched: 11. DNA for the CDR3: TGTGCCACCAGTGATACGAAAGGGACAGGGGCGCTGGATACGCAGTATTTT. This sequence encodes CATSDTKGTGALDTQYF.

This clonotype was counted a few times. This chain connects TRBV20-1 to TRBJ1-5, with 8 bases fitting TRBD1. The germline V gene encodes CDR1 DFQATT and CDR2 SNEGSKA (reference sequence). The CDR3 spans 14 residues. V was clipped by 5 bases and J by 2 bases; unmatched bases: 5. The DNA for the CDR3 is TGCAGTGCTGTGGACAGGGCGGGCAATCAGCCCCAGCATTTT. This gives the protein CSAVDRAGNQPQHF.

This clonotype was counted a few times. The chain is built from TRBV3-1 and TRBJ1-2; no definite D call. The CDR3 covers 13 residues. Germline CDR1 and CDR2: LGHDT and YNNKEL (reference sequence). The V and J ends lost 6 bases and 0 bases respectively, with 8 bases between them. In nucleotides, the CDR3 is TGTGCCAGCAGACGATCGGCTAACTATGGCTACACCTTC. Translated: CASRRSANYGYTF.

This clonotype has just a few counts. The chain recombines TRBV3-1 with TRBJ1-2; a possible D gene is TRBD1 (5 bases). Looked up from germline, CDR1 is LGHDT and CDR2 is YNNKEL (reference sequence). V lost 4 bases and J lost 4, with 10 bases in between. This CDR3 is built from 13 residues. The DNA for the CDR3 is TGTGCCAGCAGCCTCCAGGGAGTCTATGGCTACACCTTC. Translation: CASSLQGVYGYTF.

The CDR3: CASRGDRQNYGYTF. CDR3 nucleotide sequence: TGTGCCAGCAGAGGGGACAGGCAGAACTATGGCTACACCTTC. The chain recombines TRBV5-6 with TRBJ1-2; 8 positions agree with TRBD1. Trimming took 5 bases from V and 2 from J; bases not matched to a gene: 5. CDR1 and CDR2 (germline): SGHDT, YYEEEE. The CDR3 runs 14 residues.

The table lists this clonotype with a few counts. The rearrangement joins TRBV12-3 or TRBV12-4 to TRBJ2-6; no definite D call. The CDR3 runs to 15 residues. The V gene lost 4 bases and the J gene lost 0 bases, with 7 bases spanning the gap. CDR3 loop: CASSSVSSGANVLTF. The CDR3 DNA follows: TGTGCCAGCAGTTCCGTGAGCTCTGGGGCCAACGTCCTGACTTTC.

The chain employs TRBV5-8 and TRBJ1-4; D call uncertain. CDR3 length equals 14 residues. Between the trimmed V and J ends, which lost 1 base and 8 bases, there was a span of 12 bases. The V gene's germline CDR1 is SGHTS and CDR2 YDEGEE. CDR3: CASSLRGRGEKLFF. CDR3 bases: TGTGCCAGCAGCTTGCGAGGGCGTGGCGAAAAACTGTTTTTT.

This clonotype came up many times. The chain combines TRBV7-9 with TRBJ1-4; possible D gene TRBD1, 6 bases. Trimming cost V 7 bases and J 6 bases, with 15 bases left between them. Germline CDR1 reads SEHNR; CDR2 reads FQNEAQ (reference sequence). This CDR3 has 14 residues. Here the CDR3 DNA reads TGTGCCAGCACCCCCCGGACAGCGGATGAAAAACTGTTTTTT. Amino acid sequence: CASTPRTADEKLFF.

Many counts were recorded for this clonotype. The V and J genes are TRBV3-1 and TRBJ2-7; tentative D call: TRBD1 (5 bases). The V end was cut by 1 base, the J end by 7 bases, with 14 bases between. Germline V lookup: CDR1 LGHDT, CDR2 YNNKEL (reference sequence). The CDR3 runs 14 residues. For the CDR3, the DNA is TGTGCCAGCAGCCAAGGGACCGTCCCAGGGGAGCAGTACTTC. Its protein is CASSQGTVPGEQYF.

With respect to this clonotype: Germline and junction disagree at one end, which may indicate a read error. The chain links TRBV3-1 to TRBJ2-2; the D is unclear. Germline CDR1 LGHDT, CDR2 YNNKEL (reference sequence). The CDR3 runs 14 residues. This CDR3 is CVSSQDVGAGELFF. The CDR3 nucleotides read TGTGTCAGCAGCCAAGACGTAGGCGCCGGGGAGCTGTTTTTT. The variable domain in full, completed from reference TRBV3-1 and TRBJ2-2, reads DTAVSQTPKYLVTQMGNDKSIKCEQNLGHDTMYWYKQDSKKFLKIMFSYNNKELIINETVPNRFSPKSPDKAHLNLHINSLELGDSAVYFCVSSQDVGAGELFFGEGSRLTVL.

This clonotype was counted at least ten times. J is TRBJ1-1 and V is TRBV20-1, with 8 bases that match TRBD1. This CDR3 spans 12 amino acids. Germline CDR1 DFQATT, CDR2 SNEGSKA (reference sequence). The CDR3 is CAETGGATEAFF. The CDR3 DNA follows: TGCGCAGAAACAGGGGGGGCCACTGAAGCTTTCTTT.

The V and J genes are TRBV28 and TRBJ1-2; TRBD1 aligns across 7 bases. The trim removed 6 bases at V and 10 bases at J, leaving 14 bases unmatched. Germline loops: CDR1 MDHEN, CDR2 SYDVKM. CDR3 length: 14 residues. DNA for the CDR3: TGTGCCAGCAGGGTAGGGGGCGCCGGTAGCGACTACACCTTC. It encodes CASRVGGAGSDYTF.

This chain connects TRBV12-3 or TRBV12-4 to TRBJ2-5; 7 bases align to TRBD2. The CDR3 is 13 residues long. V lost 6 bases, J lost 5 bases, and 6 bases stayed unmatched. CDR3 sequence: CASSPTGGETQYF. The CDR3 DNA sequence: TGTGCCAGCAGCCCTACCGGGGGGGAGACCCAGTACTTC.

This clonotype was seen many times. CDR3 protein: CASSRWSGEDTQYF. In nucleotides, the CDR3 is TGCGCCAGCAGCCGGTGGTCGGGAGAAGATACGCAGTATTTT. The genes are TRBV5-1 and TRBJ2-3; D is possibly TRBD2 (6 bases). Germline V lookup: CDR1 SGHRS, CDR2 YFSETQ. Trimming shortened V by 4 bases and J by 5 bases, and 14 bases separated the two germline ends. The CDR3 sequence is 14 residues long. The entire variable domain, with the rest obtained from reference TRBV5-1 and TRBJ2-3, is as follows: KAGVTQTPRYLIKTRGQQVTLSCSPISGHRSVSWYQQTPGQGLQFLFEYFSETQRNKGNFPGRFSGRQFSNSRSEMNVSTLELGDSALYLCASSRWSGEDTQYFGPGTRLTVL.

This clonotype was observed a few times. The V call is TRBV7-9, the J call TRBJ2-7; D tentatively fits TRBD1 or TRBD2 (5 bases each). The V end lost 4 bases, the J end lost 3 bases, and 13 bases lay between the germline ends. There are 14 residues in the CDR3. Germline loops: CDR1 SEHNR, CDR2 FQNEAQ (reference sequence). The CDR3 loop reads CASSSGRSGYEQYF. The CDR3 DNA follows: TGTGCCAGCAGCTCGGGACGGTCAGGCTACGAGCAGTACTTC.

This clonotype was recorded many times. The chain joins TRBV6-6 to TRBJ2-7; the D gene is possibly TRBD1 (6 bases). The ends were cut back, 5 bases at V and 0 bases at J, with 20 bases in the middle. Germline values: CDR1 MNHNY, CDR2 SVGAGI (reference sequence). This CDR3 contains 17 residues. CDR3 in DNA: TGTGCCAGCAGTCGGACAGTTCCCGTGGATAGCTCCTACGAGCAGTACTTC. Protein: CASSRTVPVDSSYEQYF.